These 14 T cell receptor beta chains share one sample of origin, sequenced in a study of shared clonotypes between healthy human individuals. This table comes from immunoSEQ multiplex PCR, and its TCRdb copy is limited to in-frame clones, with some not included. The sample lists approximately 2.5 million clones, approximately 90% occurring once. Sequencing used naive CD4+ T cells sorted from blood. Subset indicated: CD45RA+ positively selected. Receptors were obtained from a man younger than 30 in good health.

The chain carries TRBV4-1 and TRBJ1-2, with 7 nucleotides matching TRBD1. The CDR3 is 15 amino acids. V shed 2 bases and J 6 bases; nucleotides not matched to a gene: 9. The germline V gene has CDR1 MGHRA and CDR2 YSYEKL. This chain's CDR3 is CASSQTPTGRNGYTF. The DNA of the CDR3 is TGCGCCAGCAGCCAAACTCCGACAGGGAGGAATGGCTACACCTTC.

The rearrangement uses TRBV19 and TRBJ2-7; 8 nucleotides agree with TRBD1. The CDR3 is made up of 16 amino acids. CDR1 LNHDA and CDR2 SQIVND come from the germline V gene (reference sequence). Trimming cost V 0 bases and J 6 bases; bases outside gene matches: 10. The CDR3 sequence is CASSIEGSTGGVEQYF. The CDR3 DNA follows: TGTGCCAGTAGTATAGAAGGGTCTACAGGGGGTGTCGAGCAGTACTTC.

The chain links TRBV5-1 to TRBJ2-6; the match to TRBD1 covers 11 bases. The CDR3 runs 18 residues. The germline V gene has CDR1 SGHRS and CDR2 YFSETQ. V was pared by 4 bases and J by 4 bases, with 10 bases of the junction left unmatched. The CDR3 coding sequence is TGCGCCAGCAGCGCCCGGGACAGGGGGACGTTGGGGGCCAACGTCCTGACTTTC. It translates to CASSARDRGTLGANVLTF.

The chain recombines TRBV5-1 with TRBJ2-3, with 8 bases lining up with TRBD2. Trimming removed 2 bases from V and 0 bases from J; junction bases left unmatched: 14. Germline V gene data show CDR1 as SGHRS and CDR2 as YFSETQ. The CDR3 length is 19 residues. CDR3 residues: CASSLIGLAGTTSTDTQYF. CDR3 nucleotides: TGCGCCAGCAGCTTAATCGGGCTAGCGGGCACTACTAGCACAGATACGCAGTATTTT.

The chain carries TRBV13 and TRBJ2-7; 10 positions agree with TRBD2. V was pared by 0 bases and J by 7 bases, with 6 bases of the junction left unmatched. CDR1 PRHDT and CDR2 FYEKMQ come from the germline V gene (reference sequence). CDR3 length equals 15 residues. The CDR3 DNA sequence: TGTGCCAGCAGCTTAGGCCGGCTAGCGGGAGTTGAGCAGTACTTC. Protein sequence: CASSLGRLAGVEQYF.

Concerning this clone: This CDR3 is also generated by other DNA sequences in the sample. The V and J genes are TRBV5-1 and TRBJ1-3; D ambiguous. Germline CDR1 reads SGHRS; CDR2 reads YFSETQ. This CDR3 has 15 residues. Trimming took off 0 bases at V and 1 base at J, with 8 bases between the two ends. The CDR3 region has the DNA TGCGCCAGCAGCTTGGATGGAGGGTCTGGAAACACCATATATTTT. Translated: CASSLDGGSGNTIYF.

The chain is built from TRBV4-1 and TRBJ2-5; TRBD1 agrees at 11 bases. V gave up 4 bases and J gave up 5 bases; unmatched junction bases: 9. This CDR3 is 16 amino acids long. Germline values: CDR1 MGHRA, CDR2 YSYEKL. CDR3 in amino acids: CASSPSGQGAGETQYF. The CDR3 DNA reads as TGCGCCAGCAGCCCCTCCGGACAGGGGGCGGGTGAGACCCAGTACTTC.

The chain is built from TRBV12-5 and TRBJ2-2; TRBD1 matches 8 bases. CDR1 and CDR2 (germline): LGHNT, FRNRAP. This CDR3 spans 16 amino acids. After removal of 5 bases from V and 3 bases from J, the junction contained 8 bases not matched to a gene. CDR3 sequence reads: CASGPQGAVYTGELFF. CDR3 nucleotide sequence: TGTGCTAGTGGTCCGCAGGGGGCGGTTTACACCGGGGAGCTGTTTTTT.

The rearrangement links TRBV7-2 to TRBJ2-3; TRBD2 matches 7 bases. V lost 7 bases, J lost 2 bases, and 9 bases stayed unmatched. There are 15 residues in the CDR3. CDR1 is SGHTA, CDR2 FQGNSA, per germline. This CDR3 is CASKFGAGDTDTQYF. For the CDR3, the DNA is TGTGCCAGCAAGTTCGGGGCGGGAGACACAGATACGCAGTATTTT.

The CDR3 bases are TGTGCCAGCAGCCGGACCCTCTTCTTGGGGACAGGGCCCACAGATACGCAGTATTTT. Its translation is CASSRTLFLGTGPTDTQYF. This sequence joins TRBV11-2 and TRBJ2-3, with 9 bases that match TRBD1. The V segment lost 5 bases and the J segment 2 bases; nucleotides outside the gene matches: 17. The CDR3 loop spans 19 amino acids. Per the germline V gene, CDR1 is SGHAT and CDR2 is FQNNGV.

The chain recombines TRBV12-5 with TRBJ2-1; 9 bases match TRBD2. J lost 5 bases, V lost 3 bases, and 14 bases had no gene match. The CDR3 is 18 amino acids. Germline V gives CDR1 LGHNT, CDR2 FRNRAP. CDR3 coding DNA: TGTGCTAGTGGTTTTGTCCCGGGACTAGCCCGGAATAACAATGAGCAGTTCTTC. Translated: CASGFVPGLARNNNEQFF. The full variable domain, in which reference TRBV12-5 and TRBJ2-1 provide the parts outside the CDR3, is DARVTQTPRHKVTEMGQEVTMRCQPILGHNTVFWYRQTMMQGLELLAYFRNRAPLDDSGMPKDRFSAEMPDATLATLKIQPSEPRDSAVYFCASGFVPGLARNNNEQFFGPGTRLTVL.

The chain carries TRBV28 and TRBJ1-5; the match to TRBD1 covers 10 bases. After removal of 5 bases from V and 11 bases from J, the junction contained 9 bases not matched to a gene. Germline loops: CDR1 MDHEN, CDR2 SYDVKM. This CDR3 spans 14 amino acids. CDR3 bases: TGTGCCAGCAGTACTTGGACAGGGGGAAGGGCCCAGCATTTT. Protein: CASSTWTGGRAQHF.

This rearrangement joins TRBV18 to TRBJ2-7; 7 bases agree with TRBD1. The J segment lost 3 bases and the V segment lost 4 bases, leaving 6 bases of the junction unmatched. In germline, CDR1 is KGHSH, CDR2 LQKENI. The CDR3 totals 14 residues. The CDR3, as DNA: TGTGCCAGCTCACAAGGGACAGCACTCTACGAGCAGTACTTC. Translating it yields CASSQGTALYEQYF.

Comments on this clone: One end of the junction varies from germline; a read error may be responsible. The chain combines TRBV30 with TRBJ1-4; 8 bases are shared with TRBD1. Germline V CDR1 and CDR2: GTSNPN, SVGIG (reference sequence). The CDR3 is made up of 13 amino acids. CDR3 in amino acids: CAWSITQGGNSIF. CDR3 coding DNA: TGTGCCTGGAGTATAACACAGGGGGGGAACTCGATTTTT. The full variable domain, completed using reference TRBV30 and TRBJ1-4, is SQTIHQWPATLVQPVGSPLSLECTVEGTSNPNLYWYRQAAGRGLQLLFYSVGIGQISSEVPQNLSASRPQDRQFILSSKKLLLSDSGFYLCAWSITQGGNSIFGSGTQLSVL.